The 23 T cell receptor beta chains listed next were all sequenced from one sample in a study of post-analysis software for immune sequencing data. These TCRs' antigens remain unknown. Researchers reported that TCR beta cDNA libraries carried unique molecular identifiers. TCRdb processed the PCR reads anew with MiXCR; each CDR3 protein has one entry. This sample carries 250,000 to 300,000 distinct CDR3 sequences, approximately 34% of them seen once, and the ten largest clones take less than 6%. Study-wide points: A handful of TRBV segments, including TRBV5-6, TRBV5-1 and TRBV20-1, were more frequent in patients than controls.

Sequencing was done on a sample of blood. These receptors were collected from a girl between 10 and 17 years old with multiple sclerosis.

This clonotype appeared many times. Here the CDR3 reads CASRPFRFAYNEQFF. CDR3 DNA: TGTGCCAGCCGCCCCTTCCGGTTCGCCTACAATGAGCAGTTCTTC. This chain joins TRBV7-9 and TRBJ2-1; D gene uncertain. Between the trimmed V and J ends, which lost 8 bases and 2 bases, there was a span of 16 bases. From germline, CDR1 is SEHNR and CDR2 FQNEAQ (reference sequence). The CDR3 is made up of 15 amino acids.

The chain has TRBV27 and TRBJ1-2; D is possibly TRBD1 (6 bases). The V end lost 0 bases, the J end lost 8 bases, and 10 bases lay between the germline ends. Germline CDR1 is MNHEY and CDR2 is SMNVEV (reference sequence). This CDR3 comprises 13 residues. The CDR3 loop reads CASSLSRTVGYTF. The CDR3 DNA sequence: TGTGCCAGCAGTTTATCCCGGACAGTAGGCTACACCTTC.

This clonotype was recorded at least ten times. CDR3 in amino acids: CASSPSGSVSYGYTF. The CDR3 coding sequence is TGTGCCAGCAGTCCTTCGGGGAGTGTATCCTATGGCTACACCTTC. The gene calls are TRBV6-5 and TRBJ1-2; D not certain. Per the germline V gene, CDR1 is MNHEY and CDR2 is SVGAGI. V gave up 5 bases and J gave up 4 bases, with 17 bases separating them. The CDR3 has 15 residues.

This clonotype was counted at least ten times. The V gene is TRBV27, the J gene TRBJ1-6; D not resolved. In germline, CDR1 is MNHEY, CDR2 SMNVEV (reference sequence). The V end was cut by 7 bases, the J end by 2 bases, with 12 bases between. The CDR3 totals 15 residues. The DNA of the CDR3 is TGTGCCAGCACCTCAGGAAATCCCTATAATTCACCCCTCCACTTT. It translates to CASTSGNPYNSPLHF.

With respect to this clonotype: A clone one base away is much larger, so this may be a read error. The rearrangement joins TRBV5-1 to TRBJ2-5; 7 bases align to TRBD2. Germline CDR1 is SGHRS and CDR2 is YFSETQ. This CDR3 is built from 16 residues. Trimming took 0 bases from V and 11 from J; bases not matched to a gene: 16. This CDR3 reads CASSLAVASGYNEQYF. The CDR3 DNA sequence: TGCGCCAGCAGCTTGGCCGTGGCTAGCGGCTACAATGAGCAGTACTTC.

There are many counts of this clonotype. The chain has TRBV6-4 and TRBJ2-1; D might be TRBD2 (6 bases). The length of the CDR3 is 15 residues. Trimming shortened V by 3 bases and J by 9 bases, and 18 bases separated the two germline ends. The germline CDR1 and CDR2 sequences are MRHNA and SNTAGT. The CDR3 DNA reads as TGTGCCAGCAGTGAAGGTGGGGGGATCCCCAGTGAGCAGTTCTTC. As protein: CASSEGGGIPSEQFF.

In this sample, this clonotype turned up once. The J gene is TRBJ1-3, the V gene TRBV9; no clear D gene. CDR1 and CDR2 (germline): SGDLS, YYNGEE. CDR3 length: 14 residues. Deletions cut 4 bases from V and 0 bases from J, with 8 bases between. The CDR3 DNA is TGTGCCAGCAGCCGGGCCCGCTCTGGAAACACCATATATTTT. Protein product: CASSRARSGNTIYF.

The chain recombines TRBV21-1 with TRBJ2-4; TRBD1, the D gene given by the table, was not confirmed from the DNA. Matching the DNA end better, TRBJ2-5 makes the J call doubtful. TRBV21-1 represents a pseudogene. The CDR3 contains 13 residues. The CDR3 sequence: CASRQGGQETQYF. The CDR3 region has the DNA TGTGCCAGCAGGCAGGGGGGGCAAGAGACCCAGTACTTC.

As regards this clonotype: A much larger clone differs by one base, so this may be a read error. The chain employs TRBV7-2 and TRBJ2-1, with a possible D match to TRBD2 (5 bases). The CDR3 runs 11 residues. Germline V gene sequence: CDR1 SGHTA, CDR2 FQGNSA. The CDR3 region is CVSTLGGEQFF. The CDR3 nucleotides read TGTGTCAGCACACTAGGCGGTGAGCAGTTCTTC.

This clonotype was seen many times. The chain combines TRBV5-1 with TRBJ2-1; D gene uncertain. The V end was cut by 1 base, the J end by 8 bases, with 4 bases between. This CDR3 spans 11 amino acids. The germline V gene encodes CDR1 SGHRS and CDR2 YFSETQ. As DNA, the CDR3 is TGCGCCAGCAGCTTGTGGGATGAGCAGTTCTTC. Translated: CASSLWDEQFF.

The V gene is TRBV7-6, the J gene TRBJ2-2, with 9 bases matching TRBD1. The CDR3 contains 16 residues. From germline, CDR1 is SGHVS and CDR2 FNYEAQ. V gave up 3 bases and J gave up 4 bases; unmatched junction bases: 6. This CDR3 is CASSFRDRVGTGELFF. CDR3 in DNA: TGTGCCAGCAGCTTCCGGGACAGGGTCGGCACCGGGGAGCTGTTTTTT. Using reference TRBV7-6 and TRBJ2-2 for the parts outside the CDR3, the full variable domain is GAGVSQSPRYKVTKRGQDVALRCDPISGHVSLYWYRQALGQGPEFLTYFNYEAQQDKSGLPNDRFSAERPEGSISTLTIQRTEQRDSAMYRCASSFRDRVGTGELFFGEGSRLTVL.

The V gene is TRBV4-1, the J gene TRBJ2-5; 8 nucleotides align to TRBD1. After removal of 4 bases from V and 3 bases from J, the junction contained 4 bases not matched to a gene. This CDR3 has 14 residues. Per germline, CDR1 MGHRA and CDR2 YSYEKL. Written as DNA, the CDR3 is TGCGCCAGCAGCCCAGCGACAGGGGAAGAGACCCAGTACTTC. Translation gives CASSPATGEETQYF.

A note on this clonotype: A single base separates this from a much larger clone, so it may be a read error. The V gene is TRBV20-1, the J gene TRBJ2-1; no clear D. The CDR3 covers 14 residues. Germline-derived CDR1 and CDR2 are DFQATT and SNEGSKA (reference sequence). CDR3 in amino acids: CGASPSLPGNEQFF. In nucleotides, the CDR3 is TGCGGTGCTAGTCCGAGCCTCCCTGGCAATGAACAGTTCTTC.

In nucleotides, the CDR3 is TGTGCCAGCAGCTCTGGGACTTCTTTCTACGAGCAGTACTTC. This translates into CASSSGTSFYEQYF. The V gene is TRBV5-5, the J gene TRBJ2-7, with a weak D call TRBD2 (6 bases). CDR3 length: 14 residues. Trimming removed 3 bases at V and 3 bases at J, with 13 bases between. Germline assignment: CDR1 SGHKS and CDR2 YYEKEE (reference sequence).

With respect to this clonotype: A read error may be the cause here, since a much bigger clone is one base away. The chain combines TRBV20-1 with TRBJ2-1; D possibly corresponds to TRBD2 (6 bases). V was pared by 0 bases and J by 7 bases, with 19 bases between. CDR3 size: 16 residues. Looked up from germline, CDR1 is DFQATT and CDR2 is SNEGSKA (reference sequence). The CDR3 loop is CSARDRDGTRLNEQFF. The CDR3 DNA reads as TGCAGTGCTAGAGATCGTGATGGGACTCGCCTAAATGAGCAGTTCTTC.

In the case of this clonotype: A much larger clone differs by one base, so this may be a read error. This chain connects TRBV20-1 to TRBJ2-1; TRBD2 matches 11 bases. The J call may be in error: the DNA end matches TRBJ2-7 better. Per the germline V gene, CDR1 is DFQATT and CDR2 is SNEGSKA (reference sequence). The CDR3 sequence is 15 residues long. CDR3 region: CSASRLAGTYNEQYF. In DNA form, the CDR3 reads TGCAGTGCCTCGAGACTAGCGGGGACCTACAATGAGCAGTACTTC.

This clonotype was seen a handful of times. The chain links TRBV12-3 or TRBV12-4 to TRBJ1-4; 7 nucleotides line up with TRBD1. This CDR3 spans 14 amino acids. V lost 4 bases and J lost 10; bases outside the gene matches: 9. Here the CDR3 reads CASSYGTQGGKLFF. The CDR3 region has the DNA TGTGCCAGCAGTTACGGGACGCAGGGGGGAAAACTGTTTTTT.

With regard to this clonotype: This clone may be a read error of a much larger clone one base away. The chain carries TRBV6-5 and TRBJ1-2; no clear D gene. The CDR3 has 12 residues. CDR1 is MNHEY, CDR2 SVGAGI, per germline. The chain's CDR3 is CASSYSGLGCTF. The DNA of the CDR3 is TGTGCCAGCAGTTACTCTGGGCTTGGCTGCACCTTC.

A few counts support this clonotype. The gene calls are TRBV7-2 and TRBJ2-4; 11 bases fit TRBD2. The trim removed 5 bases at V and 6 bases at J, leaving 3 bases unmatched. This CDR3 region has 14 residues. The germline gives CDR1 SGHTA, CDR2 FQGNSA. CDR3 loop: CASSRGLAVNIQYF. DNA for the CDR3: TGTGCCAGCAGCCGGGGACTAGCGGTAAACATTCAGTACTTC.

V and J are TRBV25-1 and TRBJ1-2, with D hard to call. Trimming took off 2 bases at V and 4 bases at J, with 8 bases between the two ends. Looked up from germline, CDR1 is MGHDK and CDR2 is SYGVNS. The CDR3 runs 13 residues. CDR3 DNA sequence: TGTGCCAGCAGTGAACTCGAGAGCTATGGCTACACCTTC. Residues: CASSELESYGYTF.

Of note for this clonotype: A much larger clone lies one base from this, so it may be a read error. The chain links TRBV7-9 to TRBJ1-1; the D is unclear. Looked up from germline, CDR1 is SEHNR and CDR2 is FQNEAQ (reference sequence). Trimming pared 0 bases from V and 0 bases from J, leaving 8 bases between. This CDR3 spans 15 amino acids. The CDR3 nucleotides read TGTGCCAGCAGCTTAGCAGCAGGTTTGAACACTGAAGCTTTCTTT. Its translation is CASSLAAGLNTEAFF.

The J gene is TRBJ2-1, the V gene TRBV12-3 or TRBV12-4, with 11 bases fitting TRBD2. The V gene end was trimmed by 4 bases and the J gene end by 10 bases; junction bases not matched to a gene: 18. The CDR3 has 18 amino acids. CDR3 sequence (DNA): TGTGCCAGCAGTTCCAGCCATAGCCCCCTAGCGGGGGGCGAAGAGCAGTTCTTC. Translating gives CASSSSHSPLAGGEEQFF.

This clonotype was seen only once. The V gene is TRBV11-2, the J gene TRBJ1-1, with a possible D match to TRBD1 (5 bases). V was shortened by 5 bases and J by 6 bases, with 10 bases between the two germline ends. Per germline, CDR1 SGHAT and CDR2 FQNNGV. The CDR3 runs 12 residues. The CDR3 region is CASSIQQAEAFF. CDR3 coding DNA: TGTGCCAGCAGCATACAACAGGCTGAAGCTTTCTTT.